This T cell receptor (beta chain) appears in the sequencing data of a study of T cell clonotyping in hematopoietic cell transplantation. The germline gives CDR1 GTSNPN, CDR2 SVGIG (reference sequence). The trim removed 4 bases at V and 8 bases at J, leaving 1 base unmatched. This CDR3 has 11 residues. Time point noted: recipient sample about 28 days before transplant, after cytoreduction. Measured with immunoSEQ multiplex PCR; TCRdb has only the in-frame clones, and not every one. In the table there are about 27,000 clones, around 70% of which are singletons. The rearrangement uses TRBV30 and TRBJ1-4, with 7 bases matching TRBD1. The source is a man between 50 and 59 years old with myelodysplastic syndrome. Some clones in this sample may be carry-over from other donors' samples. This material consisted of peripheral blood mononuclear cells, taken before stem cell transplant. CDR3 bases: TGTGCCTGGAAGGACAGGGAAAAACTGTTTTTT. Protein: CAWKDREKLFF.